Below, 3 T cell receptor beta chains from the same sample are listed, as sequenced in a study of shared clonotypes between healthy human individuals. Only in-frame clones appear in the TCRdb table, and some are missing; sequencing was by immunoSEQ multiplex PCR. There are approximately 480,000 clones in the sample; approximately 79% occur only once, and roughly an eighth lies in the top ten. The sequenced material came from PBMCs. These receptor sequences come from a woman aged 40 to 55 in good health. Some clones in this sample may be carry-over from other donors' samples.

This sequence joins TRBV28 and TRBJ1-3, with TRBD1 matching 7 bases. The CDR3 sequence is 15 residues long. V was pared by 6 bases and J by 4 bases, with 9 bases of the junction left unmatched. CDR1 and CDR2 from the germline V gene are MDHEN and SYDVKM. The DNA of the CDR3 is TGTGCCAGCAGCGAGGCAGGGGGGCGAGGAAACACCATATATTTT. Protein product: CASSEAGGRGNTIYF.

This sequence joins TRBV5-4 and TRBJ2-3; tentative D call: TRBD1 (5 bases). The CDR3 covers 20 residues. Trimming stripped 3 bases from V and 0 bases from J, with 26 bases between. Germline assignment: CDR1 SGHNT and CDR2 YYREEE (reference sequence). Here the CDR3 reads CASSWNAYIEQGPSTDTQYF. DNA of the CDR3: TGTGCCAGCAGCTGGAATGCATATATCGAGCAGGGTCCTAGCACAGATACGCAGTATTTT.

About this clone itself: Different DNA sequences within this sample yield the same CDR3. V usage is TRBV28 and J usage is TRBJ2-7; D ambiguous. The length of the CDR3 is 13 residues. Germline V gives CDR1 MDHEN, CDR2 SYDVKM. V lost 6 bases to trimming and J lost 0 bases, with 9 bases between them. Here the CDR3 DNA reads TGTGCCAGCAGCCCCCCCAGCTCCTACGAGCAGTACTTC. Protein sequence: CASSPPSSYEQYF.